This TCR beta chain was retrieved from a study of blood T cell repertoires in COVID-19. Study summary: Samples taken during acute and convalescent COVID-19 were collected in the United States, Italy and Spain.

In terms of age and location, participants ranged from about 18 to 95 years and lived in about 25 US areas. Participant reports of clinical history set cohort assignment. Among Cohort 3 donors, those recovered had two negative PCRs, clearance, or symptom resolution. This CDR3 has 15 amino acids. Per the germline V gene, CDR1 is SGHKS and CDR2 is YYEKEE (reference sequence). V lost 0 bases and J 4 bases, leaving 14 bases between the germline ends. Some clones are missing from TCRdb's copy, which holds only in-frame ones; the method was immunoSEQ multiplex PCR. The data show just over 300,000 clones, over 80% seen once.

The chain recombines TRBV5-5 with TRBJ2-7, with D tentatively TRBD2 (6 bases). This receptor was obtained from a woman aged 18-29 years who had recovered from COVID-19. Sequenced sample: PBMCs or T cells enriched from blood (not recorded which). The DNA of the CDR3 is TGTGCCAGCAGCTTGGTACCGGGGGTAGCGTACGAGCAGTACTTC. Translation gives CASSLVPGVAYEQYF.